The clone carrying this TCR beta chain was observed at least ten times. This specimen belongs to a study of early T cells in non-severe SARS-CoV-2 infection. TCRdb used MiXCR to reprocess the 5' RACE reads, holding one entry per CDR3 protein. The table shows about 35,000 distinct CDR3 sequences, with 5.5% to 7% occurring only once. Sequenced here: whole blood, sampled at baseline. The TCR was taken from an adult who was a healthcare worker with PCR-confirmed SARS-CoV-2 infection or an uninfected control (not recorded which).

The DNA of the CDR3 is TGTGCTAGTGGTTCCGGACAGGGAGGCTGGAGCAATCAGCCCCAGCATTTT. It encodes CASGSGQGGWSNQPQHF. This chain joins TRBV12-5 and TRBJ1-5, with TRBD1 identical over 8 bases. Germline-derived CDR1 and CDR2 are LGHNT and FRNRAP. The CDR3 length is 17 residues. Losses at the gene ends were 4 bases for V and 1 base for J; bases not matched to a gene: 9.